These 23 T cell receptor beta chains came from one sample sequenced in a study of Ad26.COV2.S vaccination and SARS-CoV-2 variants. Repertoires were generated with immunoSEQ multiplex PCR, while TCRdb's copy carries only in-frame clones and drops some. The table lists approximately 420,000 clones, roughly 90% of them singletons. Noted treatment: 15 to 20 received Ad26.COV2.S at low or high dose, single or two shots; about 5 received placebo; per-sample allocation not given. The study sampled participants on day 63 after the first vaccine or placebo injection. This specimen consisted of peripheral blood, obtained in a trial of Ad26.COV2.S vaccine versus placebo. These TCRs come from a person aged 18 to 59 who received the Ad26.COV2.S COVID-19 vaccine or a placebo.

The chain uses TRBV2 and TRBJ2-7, with 11 bases identical to TRBD2. The germline gives CDR1 SNHLY, CDR2 FYNNEI. Trimming took 0 bases from V and 6 from J; bases not matched to a gene: 4. This CDR3 contains 15 residues. CDR3 bases: TGTGCCAGCAGTGAAGCTGTGCTAGCGGGAGGCGAGCAGTACTTC. It is translated as CASSEAVLAGGEQYF.

This sequence joins TRBV14 and TRBJ1-1; D gene uncertain. From germline, CDR1 is SGHDN and CDR2 FVKESK. V lost 5 bases, J lost 0 bases, and 7 bases lay in between. This CDR3 contains 13 residues. CDR3 nucleotides: TGTGCCAGCAGCAAGAACCTGAACACTGAAGCTTTCTTT. Amino acids: CASSKNLNTEAFF.

The rearrangement joins TRBV29-1 to TRBJ1-2, with D unresolved. The CDR3 loop spans 14 amino acids. Per germline, CDR1 SQVTM and CDR2 ANQGSEA. Trimming cost V 0 bases and J 8 bases, with 16 bases left between them. DNA for the CDR3: TGCAGCGTTGAAGATCGAGGGCCTGCTGGCGGCTACACCTTC. Its translation: CSVEDRGPAGGYTF.

The chain uses TRBV2 and TRBJ1-4; D is unresolved. CDR1 and CDR2 from the germline V gene are SNHLY and FYNNEI. Trimming cost V 5 bases and J 6 bases, with 7 bases left between them. The CDR3 runs to 12 residues. The CDR3 is CASSLNYEKLFF. The CDR3 coding sequence is TGTGCCAGCAGTCTCAACTATGAAAAACTGTTTTTT.

Written as DNA, the CDR3 is TGTGCCAGCAGCACTAGCGGGGACAGGGTCCCCTATTCTCCCGACTATGGCTACACCTTC. Translated, it gives CASSTSGDRVPYSPDYGYTF. The V gene is TRBV7-6, the J gene TRBJ1-2; 9 positions agree with TRBD1. Germline CDR1 is SGHVS and CDR2 is FNYEAQ. The CDR3 totals 20 residues. V was pared by 5 bases and J by 3 bases, with 22 bases of the junction left unmatched.

Only one count was recorded for this clone. The CDR3 protein is CASSWSERPYEQYF. The DNA for the CDR3 is TGTGCCAGCAGCTGGTCGGAGAGACCCTACGAGCAGTACTTC. This chain links TRBV5-6 with TRBJ2-7; D unclear. The CDR3 is 14 residues long. CDR1 and CDR2 from the germline V gene are SGHDT and YYEEEE. Between the trimmed V and J ends, which lost 3 bases and 2 bases, there was a span of 12 bases.

The V and J genes are TRBV3-1 (or the pseudogene TRBV3-2) and TRBJ1-1; 10 bases line up with TRBD1. In germline, CDR1 is LGHDT, CDR2 YNNKEL (reference sequence). V lost 1 base, J lost 7 bases, and 15 bases stayed unmatched. CDR3 length: 18 residues. CDR3 amino acids: CASSQGQVIRDRGLEAFF. The CDR3 bases are TGTGCCAGCAGCCAAGGCCAAGTGATAAGGGACAGGGGTCTTGAAGCTTTCTTT.

The chain is built from TRBV5-1 and TRBJ2-2; the D call may be TRBD1 or TRBD2 (5 bases each). The CDR3 sequence is 15 residues long. V lost 4 bases, J lost 2 bases, and 12 bases lay in between. CDR1 and CDR2 (germline): SGHRS, YFSETQ. CDR3 protein: CASSLRDGNTGELFF. The DNA for the CDR3 is TGCGCCAGCAGCCTCCGGGACGGAAACACCGGGGAGCTGTTTTTT.

This chain uses TRBV6-6 with TRBJ2-5; D is perhaps TRBD1 (6 bases). V lost 6 bases, J lost 4 bases, and 9 bases lay in between. Per the germline V gene, CDR1 is MNHNY and CDR2 is SVGAGI (reference sequence). This CDR3 spans 12 amino acids. Here the CDR3 DNA reads TGTGCCAGCAGATCCAGGGGAGAGACCCAGTACTTC. Amino acids: CASRSRGETQYF.

The chain employs TRBV28 and TRBJ2-3; 8 nucleotides agree with TRBD2. This CDR3 contains 14 residues. Unmatched junction bases numbered 8, after V lost 7 bases and J lost 5 bases. Looked up from germline, CDR1 is MDHEN and CDR2 is SYDVKM. The chain's CDR3 is CASTLLGLGDTQYF. The CDR3 nucleotides are TGTGCCAGCACCTTATTGGGACTAGGAGATACGCAGTATTTT.

This chain connects TRBV7-2 to TRBJ2-2; no firm D call. The CDR3 has 12 residues. Per the germline V gene, CDR1 is SGHTA and CDR2 is FQGNSA. Trimming cost V 4 bases and J 8 bases, with 8 bases left between them. The CDR3: CASSYPRGELFF. CDR3 bases: TGTGCCAGCAGCTACCCACGGGGGGAGCTGTTTTTT.

The V call is TRBV21-1, the J call TRBJ1-5; the DNA was not compared with TRBD1, the D call given in the table. TRBV21-1 is listed as a pseudogene. The CDR3 is made up of 20 amino acids. In nucleotides, the CDR3 is TGTGCCAGCAGCAAAGCCAGGGGGCGCCGGCTCGGTCATATTTATCAGCCCCAGCATTTT. Protein product: CASSKARGRRLGHIYQPQHF.

The gene calls are TRBV18 and TRBJ1-6, with TRBD1 matching over 7 bases. The CDR3 is 16 amino acids. From germline, CDR1 is KGHSH and CDR2 LQKENI. The V gene end was trimmed by 6 bases and the J gene end by 7 bases; junction bases not matched to a gene: 12. CDR3 bases: TGTGCCAGCTCCCAAAAGCGACAGGGTTACAATTCACCCCTCCACTTT. It is translated as CASSQKRQGYNSPLHF.

The rearrangement uses TRBV30 and TRBJ2-7; D may be TRBD1 or TRBD2 (5 bases each). Trimming cost V 5 bases and J 9 bases, with 17 bases left between them. CDR1 and CDR2 (germline): GTSNPN, SVGIG (reference sequence). The CDR3 contains 12 residues. The CDR3 bases are TGTGCCTGGGGGACCTTGCAGGCGGTGCAGTACTTC. It codes for CAWGTLQAVQYF.

The rearrangement joins TRBV9 to TRBJ2-2, with no clear D. The CDR3 sequence is 16 residues long. With 4 bases removed from V and 0 bases from J, the gap between germline ends came to 13 bases. From germline, CDR1 is SGDLS and CDR2 YYNGEE. The CDR3 loop is CASSFRKSTNTGELFF. For the CDR3, the DNA is TGTGCCAGCAGCTTTCGCAAGAGTACGAACACCGGGGAGCTGTTTTTT.

The DNA for the CDR3 is TGTGCCAGCAGCTTAGCTACGGTGGGGGATGAGCAGTTCTTC. This gives the protein CASSLATVGDEQFF. The J gene is TRBJ2-1, the V gene TRBV7-9; the D gene could be TRBD1 or TRBD2 (5 bases each). This CDR3 region has 14 residues. V was clipped by 0 bases and J by 8 bases, with 11 bases between them. Germline V lookup: CDR1 SEHNR, CDR2 FQNEAQ (reference sequence).

This clone was picked up one time. This chain links TRBV2 with TRBJ1-6; tentatively, D is TRBD1 (5 bases). Trimming took off 3 bases at V and 4 bases at J, with 10 bases between the two ends. The CDR3 covers 15 residues. Germline V lookup: CDR1 SNHLY, CDR2 FYNNEI. In DNA form, the CDR3 reads TGTGCCAGCAGTGATGATCGACAGTATAATTCACCCCTCCACTTT. The encoded protein is CASSDDRQYNSPLHF. Looking up the rest from reference TRBV2 and TRBJ1-6 gives the full variable domain: EPEVTQTPSHQVTQMGQEVILRCVPISNHLYFYWYRQILGQKVEFLVSFYNNEISEKSEIFDDQFSVERPDGSNFTLKIRSTKLEDSAMYFCASSDDRQYNSPLHFGNGTRLTVT.

This sequence joins TRBV2 and TRBJ2-7, with 9 bases lining up with TRBD1. CDR3 length: 12 amino acids. The V gene's germline CDR1 is SNHLY and CDR2 FYNNEI. Trimming removed 11 bases from V and 6 bases from J; junction bases left unmatched: 8. The CDR3: CAGWTGVAEQYF. The CDR3 coding sequence is TGTGCCGGGTGGACAGGGGTAGCCGAGCAGTACTTC. The full variable domain, in which reference TRBV2 and TRBJ2-7 provide the parts outside the CDR3, is EPEVTQTPSHQVTQMGQEVILRCVPISNHLYFYWYRQILGQKVEFLVSFYNNEISEKSEIFDDQFSVERPDGSNFTLKIRSTKLEDSAMYFCAGWTGVAEQYFGPGTRLTVT.

This clone was seen a single time. The DNA of the CDR3 is TGCAGCGTTGAAGAAAGGGGACAGGCGAGCACCGGGGAGCTGTTTTTT. It specifies CSVEERGQASTGELFF. The rearrangement links TRBV29-1 to TRBJ2-2; TRBD1 matches 8 bases. CDR3 size: 16 residues. V gave up 0 bases and J gave up 4 bases; unmatched junction bases: 7. The germline CDR1 and CDR2 sequences are SQVTM and ANQGSEA.

Only a few counts were recorded for this clone. The chain is built from TRBV7-2 and TRBJ2-5, with TRBD1 identical over 8 bases. J was trimmed by 7 bases and V by 7 bases; bases with no gene match: 8. The germline V gene encodes CDR1 SGHTA and CDR2 FQGNSA. This CDR3 has 13 amino acids. The CDR3 region is CASKEQGAVTQYF. The CDR3, as DNA: TGTGCCAGCAAGGAGCAGGGGGCAGTGACCCAGTACTTC.

The chain is built from TRBV19 and TRBJ2-7; maybe TRBD1 (5 bases). The germline V and J ends were trimmed by 2 bases and 3 bases, with 14 bases remaining between them. The CDR3 consists of 15 residues. Germline assignment: CDR1 LNHDA and CDR2 SQIVND (reference sequence). CDR3 DNA sequence: TGTGCCAGTAGTATAAAAACAGGATTTGACTACGAGCAGTACTTC. It codes for CASSIKTGFDYEQYF.

The chain carries TRBV19 and TRBJ1-1, with D possibly being TRBD1 (6 bases). The V and J ends lost 8 bases and 5 bases respectively, with 15 bases between them. The CDR3 consists of 13 residues. Germline assignment: CDR1 LNHDA and CDR2 SQIVND (reference sequence). DNA of the CDR3: TGTGCCAGTGGCCCGGGGGGGCTTACTGAAGCTTTCTTT. It yields the protein CASGPGGLTEAFF.

The genes are TRBV11-3 and TRBJ2-2; possible D gene TRBD1, 5 bases. Trimming took 5 bases from V and 5 from J, leaving 12 bases between them. CDR1 and CDR2 (germline): SGHNT, YENEEA. The CDR3 is 14 amino acids. This chain's CDR3 is CASSTGTGTGELFF. In DNA, the CDR3 is TGTGCCAGCAGCACCGGAACAGGTACCGGGGAGCTGTTTTTT.